This T cell receptor beta chain appears in the sequencing data of a study of blood T cell repertoires in COVID-19. About the research overall: The United States, Italy and Spain provided the acute and convalescent COVID-19 samples. Nucleic acid was either cDNA or gDNA, and it came from T cells, B-cell-depleted T cells, or PBMCs.

J was trimmed by 2 bases and V by 5 bases; bases with no gene match: 6. The CDR3 length is 15 residues. CDR1 SNHLY and CDR2 FYNNEI come from the germline V gene. This clone was picked up one time. Assay used: immunoSEQ multiplex PCR; TCRdb lists only in-frame clones, some missing. The sample carries roughly 200,000 clones, approximately 80% recorded once. All enrollees were about 18 to 89 years old and from 20 to 30 US areas. Participants' own reports of clinical history determined their cohort assignment. The J gene is TRBJ2-1, the V gene TRBV2, with 7 bases that match TRBD1. This TCR was recovered from a woman aged 55-69 years with acute COVID-19. Sequencing input: PBMCs or T cells enriched from blood (not recorded which). The chain's CDR3 is CASSSDRAAYNEQFF. CDR3 DNA: TGTGCCAGCAGTTCCGACAGGGCCGCCTACAATGAGCAGTTCTTC. The complete variable domain, with remaining parts taken from reference TRBV2 and TRBJ2-1, reads EPEVTQTPSHQVTQMGQEVILRCVPISNHLYFYWYRQILGQKVEFLVSFYNNEISEKSEIFDDQFSVERPDGSNFTLKIRSTKLEDSAMYFCASSSDRAAYNEQFFGPGTRLTVL.